This T cell receptor (beta chain) was recorded in a study of cytomegalovirus exposure and HLA in healthy donors. Regarding the study as a whole: When analyzed later, a missense DCLRE1C variant was found to be linked to TCR beta V- and J-gene trimming. Previous analysis showed most TCR beta V segments were productive about 87% or about 30% of the time. Most CMV-associated TCR beta chains were later found to appear HLA-restricted. Donors were assumed by presence/absence analyses to have roughly uniform sequencing depth.

V dropped 6 bases and J dropped 4; count of bases not matched to a gene: 2. Germline CDR1 is SNHLY and CDR2 is FYNNEI. This CDR3 has 14 residues. With 60 Vbeta and 13 Jbeta primers, the PCR was carried out. Repertoires were generated with immunoSEQ multiplex PCR, while TCRdb's copy carries only in-frame clones and drops some. The profile shows roughly 60,000 clones, about two thirds of them singletons. As to this clone: Its antigen is unidentified.

The clonotype originates from a woman aged 60-75 years in good health and CMV-seropositive. The rearrangement joins TRBV2 to TRBJ2-1; TRBD2 aligns across 11 bases. Input material: PBMCs. This CDR3 reads CASRTSGVYNEQFF. The CDR3 DNA reads as TGTGCCAGCAGGACTAGCGGGGTTTACAATGAGCAGTTCTTC.